The next 21 T cell receptor beta chains were all read from a single sample in a study of OX40 agonist ivuxolimab in advanced cancers. Measured with immunoSEQ multiplex PCR; TCRdb has only the in-frame clones, and not every one. The sample has approximately 34,000 clones; approximately 91% are singletons. The specimen comprised CD4+ or CD8+ T cells sorted from blood, sampled in a trial of the OX40 agonist ivuxolimab. These receptors were taken from an adult with an advanced solid tumor such as melanoma, head and neck, liver or kidney cancer.

The V call is TRBV9, the J call TRBJ1-1, with 10 bases aligning to TRBD1. CDR1 is SGDLS, CDR2 YYNGEE, per germline. The V and J ends lost 6 bases and 4 bases, in that order; junction bases with no gene match: 18. CDR3 length: 18 amino acids. CDR3 coding DNA: TGTGCCAGCACCCTAGAACCGGACAGGGGGGGTTTTGTCACTGAAGCTTTCTTT. It specifies CASTLEPDRGGFVTEAFF.

This clone was seen only once. The chain employs TRBV27 and TRBJ1-1; 10 bases match TRBD1. V shed 6 bases, J shed 13 bases, and the junction held 8 bases outside the gene matches. In germline, CDR1 is MNHEY, CDR2 SMNVEV (reference sequence). CDR3 size: 12 residues. The CDR3 DNA reads as TGTGCCAGCAGAGGGGGAGGGGACAGGGGTTTCTTT. Its translation: CASRGGGDRGFF.

This clone occurred once. This chain joins TRBV7-3 and TRBJ2-2; D might be TRBD1 (7 bases). Germline V lookup: CDR1 SGHTA, CDR2 FQGTGA. CDR3 length: 15 amino acids. Trimming took off 2 bases at V and 4 bases at J, with 11 bases between the two ends. CDR3 nucleotide sequence: TGTGCCAGCAGCTTAGGAGGGGGCGGCACCGGGGAGCTGTTTTTT. Translating it yields CASSLGGGGTGELFF.

The table lists this clone with a count of one. J is TRBJ1-1 and V is TRBV5-1; 7 bases are shared with TRBD1. Unmatched junction bases numbered 6, after V lost 0 bases and J lost 1 base. The CDR3 sequence is 16 residues long. Per germline, CDR1 SGHRS and CDR2 YFSETQ. The CDR3 spells CASSLDVRQGNTEAFF. The CDR3 DNA sequence: TGCGCCAGCAGCTTGGACGTTAGACAGGGGAACACTGAAGCTTTCTTT.

This chain links TRBV9 with TRBJ2-4; unclear D gene. Trimming removed 6 bases from V and 5 bases from J, with 12 bases in between. CDR1 SGDLS and CDR2 YYNGEE come from the germline V gene. CDR3 size: 13 residues. This chain's CDR3 is CASTPALENIQYF. The CDR3 DNA reads as TGTGCCAGCACGCCAGCGTTGGAAAACATTCAGTACTTC.

CDR3 residues: CASSGTGTNYGYTF. CDR3 in DNA: TGTGCCAGCAGTGGGACAGGGACTAACTATGGCTACACCTTC. This rearrangement joins TRBV2 to TRBJ1-2; 8 bases map to TRBD1. J was trimmed by 0 bases and V by 4 bases; bases with no gene match: 1. This CDR3 comprises 14 residues. CDR1 and CDR2 from the germline V gene are SNHLY and FYNNEI.

A single count supports this clone. The V and J genes are TRBV5-4 and TRBJ1-3; no reliable D call. The germline gives CDR1 SGHNT, CDR2 YYREEE (reference sequence). V lost 0 bases and J 0 bases, leaving 10 bases between the germline ends. The CDR3 runs 16 residues. The CDR3 reads CASSLAVRYSGNTIYF. CDR3 sequence (DNA): TGTGCCAGCAGCTTGGCCGTCCGGTACTCTGGAAACACCATATATTTT.

The chain carries TRBV27 and TRBJ2-3, with D perhaps TRBD1 (6 bases). CDR1 and CDR2 from the germline V gene are MNHEY and SMNVEV (reference sequence). This CDR3 spans 16 amino acids. The ends were cut back, 3 bases at V and 2 bases at J, with 15 bases in the middle. CDR3 region: CASSFGTNPPTDTQYF. For the CDR3, the DNA is TGTGCCAGCAGTTTCGGGACAAACCCTCCCACAGATACGCAGTATTTT.

The rearrangement joins TRBV5-1 to TRBJ2-3, with 10 positions matching TRBD1. The CDR3 extends over 17 amino acids. Germline CDR1 SGHRS, CDR2 YFSETQ. V shed 0 bases and J 2 bases; nucleotides not matched to a gene: 6. CDR3 sequence: CASSLGTGTGDTDTQYF. DNA of the CDR3: TGCGCCAGCAGCTTGGGGACCGGGACAGGGGACACAGATACGCAGTATTTT. Full variable domain (outside the CDR3, taken from reference TRBV5-1 and TRBJ2-3): KAGVTQTPRYLIKTRGQQVTLSCSPISGHRSVSWYQQTPGQGLQFLFEYFSETQRNKGNFPGRFSGRQFSNSRSEMNVSTLELGDSALYLCASSLGTGTGDTDTQYFGPGTRLTVL.

This clone has only one observation. The chain links TRBV6-6 to TRBJ2-2; 9 nucleotides match TRBD2. The V and J ends lost 2 bases and 1 base, in that order; junction bases with no gene match: 2. This CDR3 comprises 16 residues. Germline CDR1 MNHNY, CDR2 SVGAGI (reference sequence). The CDR3 nucleotides are TGTGCCAGCAGTTACCTAGCGGGGAGGAACACCGGGGAGCTGTTTTTT. Translating gives CASSYLAGRNTGELFF.

The V call is TRBV13, the J call TRBJ1-5; no clear D. There are 13 residues in the CDR3. In germline, CDR1 is PRHDT, CDR2 FYEKMQ (reference sequence). V shed 2 bases and J shed 7 bases, with 9 bases lying between them. Written as DNA, the CDR3 is TGTGCCAGCAGCTTAATGGGCGAACAGCCCCAGCATTTT. Protein: CASSLMGEQPQHF.

The CDR3 protein is CAISENADPYEQYF. The CDR3 DNA follows: TGTGCCATCAGTGAAAATGCCGATCCCTACGAGCAGTACTTC. The genes are TRBV10-3 and TRBJ2-7; D call uncertain. V lost 3 bases, J lost 2 bases, and 11 bases lay in between. The length of the CDR3 is 14 residues. The germline CDR1 and CDR2 sequences are ENHRY and SYGVKD.

The chain couples TRBV6-6 to TRBJ2-7; D may be TRBD2 (5 bases). The V and J ends lost 0 bases and 5 bases respectively, with 8 bases between them. Germline loops: CDR1 MNHNY, CDR2 SVGAGI (reference sequence). The CDR3 totals 13 residues. DNA for the CDR3: TGTGCCAGCAGTTACTCTGGGAGCCACGAGCAGTACTTC. As protein: CASSYSGSHEQYF.

The rearrangement joins TRBV19 to TRBJ1-6, with 7 positions matching TRBD1. V dropped 10 bases and J dropped 7; count of bases not matched to a gene: 13. CDR1 LNHDA and CDR2 SQIVND come from the germline V gene (reference sequence). The CDR3 is 15 residues long. The CDR3 region is CATRTGTDRNSPLHF. The CDR3 nucleotides are TGTGCCACCAGAACCGGGACAGATAGAAATTCACCCCTCCACTTT. The whole variable domain, filled in from reference TRBV19 and TRBJ1-6, reads DGGITQSPKYLFRKEGQNVTLSCEQNLNHDAMYWYRQDPGQGLRLIYYSQIVNDFQKGDIAEGYSVSREKKESFPLTVTSAQKNPTAFYLCATRTGTDRNSPLHFGNGTRLTVT.

The chain employs TRBV2 and TRBJ1-5; no reliable D call. Germline CDR1 SNHLY, CDR2 FYNNEI. V dropped 6 bases and J dropped 0 bases, with 12 bases sitting between them. This CDR3 comprises 15 residues. The CDR3 bases are TGTGCCAGCAGCCAGGCACCAGCTAGCAATCAGCCCCAGCATTTT. The encoded protein is CASSQAPASNQPQHF.

The J gene is TRBJ2-1, the V gene TRBV11-2; 8 bases line up with TRBD2. J gave up 4 bases and V 4 bases, and 9 bases lay outside the gene matches. This CDR3 has 16 amino acids. Germline values: CDR1 SGHAT, CDR2 FQNNGV. CDR3 sequence: CASSSIAGTLYNEQFF. In nucleotides, the CDR3 is TGTGCCAGCAGCTCCATAGCGGGGACCTTATACAATGAGCAGTTCTTC.

The chain couples TRBV11-2 to TRBJ1-6; 7 nucleotides agree with TRBD1. Germline V gene data show CDR1 as SGHAT and CDR2 as FQNNGV. V was clipped by 4 bases and J by 6 bases; unmatched bases: 6. The CDR3 consists of 15 residues. The CDR3 DNA sequence: TGTGCCAGCAGCTACCCTGGACAGGTTAATTCACCCCTCCACTTT. The encoded protein is CASSYPGQVNSPLHF.

The V call is TRBV6-1, the J call TRBJ2-1; 11 nucleotides match TRBD2. This CDR3 is 17 amino acids long. The ends lost 3 bases at V and 4 bases at J; junction bases unmatched: 8. CDR1 and CDR2 from the germline V gene are MNHNS and SASEGT. The CDR3 nucleotides read TGTGCCAGCAGTGACCCCCCACTAGCGGGGGTTTACAATGAGCAGTTCTTC. It is translated as CASSDPPLAGVYNEQFF.

This chain uses TRBV7-9 with TRBJ2-3, with 8 bases aligning to TRBD2. The CDR3 length is 16 residues. CDR1 is SEHNR, CDR2 FQNEAQ, per germline (reference sequence). The junction had 9 bases not matched to a gene; V was cut back by 5 bases and J by 2 bases. The CDR3 DNA follows: TGTGCCAGCAGCACAAGCCCGCGGGGGGACACAGATACGCAGTATTTT. Residues: CASSTSPRGDTDTQYF.

The chain is built from TRBV10-2 and TRBJ2-2; TRBD1 matches 7 bases. This CDR3 contains 15 residues. The ends lost 6 bases at V and 4 bases at J; junction bases unmatched: 8. Germline assignment: CDR1 WSHSY and CDR2 SAAADI. The CDR3 DNA is TGCGCCAGCAGCGCGAGACAGGGTGTCACCGGGGAGCTGTTTTTT. Translation: CASSARQGVTGELFF.

As DNA, the CDR3 is TGTGCCAGCAGTTTGGCAGCGGGGGGGCACCACGAGCAGTACTTC. Translating it yields CASSLAAGGHHEQYF. The rearrangement links TRBV28 to TRBJ2-7, with 10 bases matching TRBD2. V lost 3 bases, J lost 5 bases, and 7 bases stayed unmatched. CDR1 and CDR2 (germline): MDHEN, SYDVKM. The CDR3 runs 15 residues. Full variable domain (outside the CDR3, taken from reference TRBV28 and TRBJ2-7): DVKVTQSSRYLVKRTGEKVFLECVQDMDHENMFWYRQDPGLGLRLIYFSYDVKMKEKGDIPEGYSVSREKKERFSLILESASTNQTSMYLCASSLAAGGHHEQYFGPGTRLTVT.